This TCR beta chain emerged from a study of early T cells in non-severe SARS-CoV-2 infection. Trimming left V 8 bases short and J 3 bases short, with 14 bases between. The CDR3 sequence is 13 residues long. Germline V gene lookup returns CDR1 SNHLY and CDR2 FYNNEI. TCRdb itself ran the 5' RACE reads through MiXCR, one entry per CDR3 protein. The repertoire has 65,000 to 95,000 distinct CDR3 sequences, approximately 5% of them found once; the top ten carry under 7.5%. This specimen was whole blood, taken at baseline. The chain has TRBV2 and TRBJ2-7; TRBD1 or TRBD2 may be the D gene (5 bases each). This clonotype was sampled from an adult who was a healthcare worker with PCR-confirmed SARS-CoV-2 infection or an uninfected control (not recorded which). The CDR3 loop is CASRDVLDYEQYF. CDR3 DNA sequence: TGTGCCAGCCGGGACGTACTCGACTACGAGCAGTACTTC.